This T cell receptor beta chain was sequenced for a study of shared clonotypes between healthy human individuals. The V end was cut by 0 bases, the J end by 2 bases, with 8 bases between. The germline V gene has CDR1 SNHLY and CDR2 FYNNEI. The CDR3 extends over 14 amino acids. General study findings and limits: Among non-shared clonotypes, generation probabilities were lower than among those shared by all four donors.

Cells designated naive CD8 were CD45RO-negative and were positively selected for CCR7, with terminally differentiated effector memory CD45RA+ cells excluded. Sequenced by immunoSEQ multiplex PCR; TCRdb stores in-frame clones only, minus some. The sample lists around 1.9 million clones, 90% to 95% occurring once. Comment on this clone: Antigen: not known.

Sample: naive CD8+ T cells from PBMCs. The chain has TRBV2 and TRBJ2-7; D uncertain. This TCR was recovered from a man between 18 and 29 years old in good health. Some clones in this sample may be carry-over from other donors' samples. CDR3 residues: CASSEAGYAYEQYF. As DNA, the CDR3 is TGTGCCAGCAGTGAAGCGGGGTACGCCTACGAGCAGTACTTC.